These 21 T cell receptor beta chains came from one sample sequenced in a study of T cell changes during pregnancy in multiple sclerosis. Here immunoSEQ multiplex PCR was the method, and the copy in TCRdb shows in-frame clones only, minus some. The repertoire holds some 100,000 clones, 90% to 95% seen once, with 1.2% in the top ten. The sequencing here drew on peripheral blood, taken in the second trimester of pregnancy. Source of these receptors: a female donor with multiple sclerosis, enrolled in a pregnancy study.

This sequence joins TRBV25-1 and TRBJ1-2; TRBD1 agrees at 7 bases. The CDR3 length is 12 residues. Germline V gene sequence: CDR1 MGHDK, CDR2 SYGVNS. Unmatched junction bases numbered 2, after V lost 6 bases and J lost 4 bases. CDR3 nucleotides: TGTGCCAGCAGGGGACAGACCTATGGCTACACCTTC. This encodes CASRGQTYGYTF.

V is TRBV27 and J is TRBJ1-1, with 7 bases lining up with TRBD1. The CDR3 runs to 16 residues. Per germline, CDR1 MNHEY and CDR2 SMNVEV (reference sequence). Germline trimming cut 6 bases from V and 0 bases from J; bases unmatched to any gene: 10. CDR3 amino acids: CASSPTGNDVNTEAFF. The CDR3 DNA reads TGTGCCAGCAGCCCGACAGGGAATGATGTGAACACTGAAGCTTTCTTT.

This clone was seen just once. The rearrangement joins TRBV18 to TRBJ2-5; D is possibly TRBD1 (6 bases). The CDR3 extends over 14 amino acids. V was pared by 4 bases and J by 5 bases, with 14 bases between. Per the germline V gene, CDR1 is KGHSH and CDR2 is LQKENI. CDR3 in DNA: TGTGCCAGCTCACTGGGGGCTGGTGAGGAGACCCAGTACTTC. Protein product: CASSLGAGEETQYF.

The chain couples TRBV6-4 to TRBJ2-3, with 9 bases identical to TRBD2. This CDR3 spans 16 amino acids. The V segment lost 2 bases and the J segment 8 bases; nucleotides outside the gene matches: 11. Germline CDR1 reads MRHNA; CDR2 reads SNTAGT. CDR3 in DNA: TGTGCCAGCAGTGACCCCGGCGCGGGAGGGCCAACTACGCAGTATTTT. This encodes CASSDPGAGGPTTQYF.

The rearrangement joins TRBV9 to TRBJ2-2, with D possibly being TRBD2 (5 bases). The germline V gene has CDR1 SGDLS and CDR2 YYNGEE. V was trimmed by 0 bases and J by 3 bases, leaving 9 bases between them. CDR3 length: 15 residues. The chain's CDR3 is CASSVVGSDTGELFF. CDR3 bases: TGTGCCAGCAGCGTAGTAGGGAGCGACACCGGGGAGCTGTTTTTT.

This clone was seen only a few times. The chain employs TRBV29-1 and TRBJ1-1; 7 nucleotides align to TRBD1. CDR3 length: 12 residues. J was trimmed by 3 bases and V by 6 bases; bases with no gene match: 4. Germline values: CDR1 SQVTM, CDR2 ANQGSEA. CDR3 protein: CSVGQDHTEAFF. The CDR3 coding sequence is TGCAGCGTCGGACAGGACCACACTGAAGCTTTCTTT.

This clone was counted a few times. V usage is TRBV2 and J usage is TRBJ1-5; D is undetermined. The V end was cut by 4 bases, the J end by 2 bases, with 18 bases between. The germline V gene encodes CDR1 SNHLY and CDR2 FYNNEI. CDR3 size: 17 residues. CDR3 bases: TGTGCCAGCAGTGCGTTGGCAGGCGTTAGTGGCAATCAGCCCCAGCATTTT. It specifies CASSALAGVSGNQPQHF.

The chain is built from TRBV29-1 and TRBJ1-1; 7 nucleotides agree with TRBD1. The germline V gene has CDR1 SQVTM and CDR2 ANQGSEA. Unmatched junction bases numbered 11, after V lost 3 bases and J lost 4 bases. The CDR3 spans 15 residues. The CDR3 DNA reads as TGCAGCGTTGATGGCAGTCCTAACAGGGGCACTGAAGCTTTCTTT. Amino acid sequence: CSVDGSPNRGTEAFF.

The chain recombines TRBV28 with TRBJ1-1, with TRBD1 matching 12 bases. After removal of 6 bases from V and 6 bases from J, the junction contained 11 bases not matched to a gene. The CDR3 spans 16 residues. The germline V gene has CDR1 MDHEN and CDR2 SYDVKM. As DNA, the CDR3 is TGTGCCAGCAGCTCAACGTGGGGACAGGGGGCCTCTGAAGCTTTCTTT. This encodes CASSSTWGQGASEAFF.

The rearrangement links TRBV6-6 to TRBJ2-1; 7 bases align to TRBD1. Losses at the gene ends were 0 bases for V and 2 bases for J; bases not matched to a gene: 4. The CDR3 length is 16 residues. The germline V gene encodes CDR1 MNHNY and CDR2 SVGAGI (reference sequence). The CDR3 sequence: CASSYSGDRAYNEQFF. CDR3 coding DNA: TGTGCCAGCAGTTACTCCGGAGACAGGGCCTACAATGAGCAGTTCTTC.

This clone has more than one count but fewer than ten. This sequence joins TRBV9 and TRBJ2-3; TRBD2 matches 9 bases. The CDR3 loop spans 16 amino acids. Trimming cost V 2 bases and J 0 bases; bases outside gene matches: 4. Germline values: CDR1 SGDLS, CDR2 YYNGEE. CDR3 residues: CASSVREGRSTDTQYF. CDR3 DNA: TGTGCCAGCAGCGTGCGGGAGGGTAGGAGCACAGATACGCAGTATTTT.

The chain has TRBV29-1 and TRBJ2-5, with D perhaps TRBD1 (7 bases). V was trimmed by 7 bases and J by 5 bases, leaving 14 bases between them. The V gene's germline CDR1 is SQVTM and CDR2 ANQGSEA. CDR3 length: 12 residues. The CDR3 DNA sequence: TGCAGCGCCGCGACAGGGAGGGAGACCCAGTACTTC. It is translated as CSAATGRETQYF.

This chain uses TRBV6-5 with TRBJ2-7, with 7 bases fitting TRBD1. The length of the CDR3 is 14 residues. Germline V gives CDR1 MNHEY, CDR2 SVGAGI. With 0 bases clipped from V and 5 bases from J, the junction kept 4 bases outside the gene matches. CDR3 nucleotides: TGTGCCAGCAGTTACTCAAGGGGGCGCGACGAGCAGTACTTC. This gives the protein CASSYSRGRDEQYF.

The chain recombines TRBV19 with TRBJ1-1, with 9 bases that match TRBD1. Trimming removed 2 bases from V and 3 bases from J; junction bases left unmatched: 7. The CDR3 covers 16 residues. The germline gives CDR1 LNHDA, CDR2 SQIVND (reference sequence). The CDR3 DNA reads TGTGCCAGTAGTATAACGCGACAGGGGGGAGACACTGAAGCTTTCTTT. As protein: CASSITRQGGDTEAFF. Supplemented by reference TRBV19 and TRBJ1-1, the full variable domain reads DGGITQSPKYLFRKEGQNVTLSCEQNLNHDAMYWYRQDPGQGLRLIYYSQIVNDFQKGDIAEGYSVSREKKESFPLTVTSAQKNPTAFYLCASSITRQGGDTEAFFGQGTRLTVV.

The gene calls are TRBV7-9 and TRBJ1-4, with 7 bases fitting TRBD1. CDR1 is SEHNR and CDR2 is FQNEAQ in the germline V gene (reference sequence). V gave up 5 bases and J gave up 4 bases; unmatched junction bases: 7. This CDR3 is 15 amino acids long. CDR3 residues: CASSPGGTFNEKLFF. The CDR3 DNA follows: TGTGCCAGCAGCCCAGGGGGGACATTTAATGAAAAACTGTTTTTT.

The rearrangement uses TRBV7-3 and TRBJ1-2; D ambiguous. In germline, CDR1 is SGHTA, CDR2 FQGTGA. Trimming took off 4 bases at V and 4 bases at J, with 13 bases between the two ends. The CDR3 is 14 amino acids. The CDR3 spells CASSYDNLGYGYTF. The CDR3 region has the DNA TGTGCCAGCAGCTACGACAACCTGGGCTATGGCTACACCTTC.

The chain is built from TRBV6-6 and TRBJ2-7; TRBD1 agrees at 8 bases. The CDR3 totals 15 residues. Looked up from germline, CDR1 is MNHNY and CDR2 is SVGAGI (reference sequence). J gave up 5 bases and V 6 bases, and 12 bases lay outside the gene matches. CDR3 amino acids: CASRTGTGFLNEQYF. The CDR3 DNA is TGTGCCAGCAGAACCGGGACAGGATTCCTTAACGAGCAGTACTTC.

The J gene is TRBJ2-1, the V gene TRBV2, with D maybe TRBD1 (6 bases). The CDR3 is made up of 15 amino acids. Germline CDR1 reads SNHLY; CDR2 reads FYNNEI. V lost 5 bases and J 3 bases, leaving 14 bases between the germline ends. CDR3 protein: CASSSQGMSYNEQFF. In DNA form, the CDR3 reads TGTGCCAGCAGTTCACAGGGCATGAGCTACAATGAGCAGTTCTTC.

CDR3 in amino acids: CASSLAGTGGSGNTIYF. CDR3 DNA sequence: TGCGCCAGCAGCTTGGCGGGCACAGGGGGCTCTGGAAACACCATATATTTT. The chain has TRBV5-1 and TRBJ1-3; 8 bases match TRBD1. In germline, CDR1 is SGHRS, CDR2 YFSETQ. CDR3 length: 17 amino acids. J gave up 0 bases and V 0 bases, and 5 bases lay outside the gene matches.

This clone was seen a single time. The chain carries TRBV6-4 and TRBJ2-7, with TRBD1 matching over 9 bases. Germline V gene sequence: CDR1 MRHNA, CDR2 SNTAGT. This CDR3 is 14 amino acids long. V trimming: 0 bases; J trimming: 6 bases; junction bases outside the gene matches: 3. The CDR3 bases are TGTGCCAGCAGTGACTCTGGACAGGGGTGCGAGCAGTACTTC. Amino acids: CASSDSGQGCEQYF.

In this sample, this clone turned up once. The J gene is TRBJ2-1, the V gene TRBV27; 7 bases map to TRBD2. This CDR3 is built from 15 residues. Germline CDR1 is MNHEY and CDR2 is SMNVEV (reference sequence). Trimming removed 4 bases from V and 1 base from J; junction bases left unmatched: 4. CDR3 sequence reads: CASSSSGLSYNEQFF. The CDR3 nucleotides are TGTGCCAGCAGTTCTAGCGGACTATCCTACAATGAGCAGTTCTTC.